This TCR beta chain derives from a study of blood T cells in healthy people across ages. A second 7 to 11 cycle PCR used barcoded and J-beta primers. TCRdb passed the 5' RACE reads through MiXCR, listing each CDR3 protein once. The data show around 1,900,000 distinct CDR3 sequences, roughly two fifths seen once. This TCR was sampled from a human donor in good health. The sequencing input was blood.

CDR3 residues: CASSRWGEPALEPQHF. Written as DNA, the CDR3 is TGCGCCAGCAGCCGGTGGGGCGAACCAGCCTTGGAGCCCCAGCATTTT. This chain joins TRBV4-1 and TRBJ1-5, with D perhaps TRBD1 (5 bases). The V end was cut by 4 bases, the J end by 8 bases, with 21 bases between. Germline assignment: CDR1 MGHRA and CDR2 YSYEKL. The CDR3 has 16 residues.